This T cell receptor (beta chain) was obtained from a study of post-analysis software for immune sequencing data. For the study at large: The disease courses covered relapsing-remitting, secondary progressive and progressive-relapsing multiple sclerosis.

cDNA libraries of TCR beta carried unique molecular identifiers. Input populations of roughly 0.9 to 10 million T cells gave rise to around 480,000 cDNA molecules. TCRdb analysed the PCR reads with MiXCR anew, one entry per CDR3 protein. The profile shows about 760,000 distinct CDR3 sequences, just under 30% of them singletons. V gave up 0 bases and J gave up 4 bases; unmatched junction bases: 2. Germline loops: CDR1 DFQATT, CDR2 SNEGSKA (reference sequence). This CDR3 is 13 amino acids long. Concerning this clonotype itself: The antigen is undetermined.

The study, taken as a whole, reports: Samples from one preparation batch, clustered by F measure, grouped strongly together. Five or six TRBV segments appeared more often in patients than in controls, and TRBV5-6, TRBV5-1 and TRBV20-1 were among these.

The sample consisted of blood. The chain has TRBV20-1 and TRBJ2-5, with TRBD2 identical over 7 bases. This sequence was found in a girl aged 10-17 years with multiple sclerosis. CDR3 sequence (DNA): TGCAGTGCTAGAGATGGCGGGAGAGAGACCCAGTACTTC. Protein: CSARDGGRETQYF.